This T cell receptor beta chain comes out of a study of beta chain features in type 1 diabetes. This clone occurred a few times. The target antigen is unknown. This CDR3 region has 15 residues. Trimming stripped 4 bases from V and 4 bases from J, with 16 bases between. Germline V gives CDR1 LNHDA, CDR2 SQIVND (reference sequence). The whole isolated RNA underwent reverse transcription, so sequencing captured expressed TCRB transcripts. This table comes from immunoSEQ multiplex PCR, and its TCRdb copy is limited to in-frame clones, with some not included. The table includes more than 300,000 clones, around 16% detected once. Overall study findings and caveats: Relative to healthy donors, patients appeared to have naive, central memory and Treg TCRB repertoires that were more similar.

The rearrangement links TRBV19 to TRBJ1-1; D possibly corresponds to TRBD1 (5 bases). Sequenced material: naive CD4+ T cells from blood. The receptor was isolated from a woman aged 18-29 years in good health. The CDR3 protein is CASSTLVGDGTEAFF. As DNA, the CDR3 is TGTGCCAGTAGTACGCTAGTAGGGGATGGCACTGAAGCTTTCTTT.